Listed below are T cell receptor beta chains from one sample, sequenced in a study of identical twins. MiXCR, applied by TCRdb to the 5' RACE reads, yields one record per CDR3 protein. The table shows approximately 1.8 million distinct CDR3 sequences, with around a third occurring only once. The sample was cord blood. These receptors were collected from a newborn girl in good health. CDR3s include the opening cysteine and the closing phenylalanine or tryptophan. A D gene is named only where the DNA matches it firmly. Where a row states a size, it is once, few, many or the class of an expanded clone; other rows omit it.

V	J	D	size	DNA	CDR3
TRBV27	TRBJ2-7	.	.	TGTGCCAGCAGCACTAGGCCCCATAGCTCCTGCGAGCAGTACTTC	CASSTRPHSSCEQYF
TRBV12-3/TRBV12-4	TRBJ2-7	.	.	TGTGCCATCAGTTTAGCGGGGTTGGGACAGGAAACCTACGAGCAGTACTTC	CAISLAGLGQETYEQYF
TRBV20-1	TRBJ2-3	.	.	TGCAGTGCTAGTCGTCTGAGGGCTAGCACAGATACGCAGTATTTT	CSASRLRASTDTQYF
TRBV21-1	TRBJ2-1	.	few	TGTGCCAGCAGCAAACGGGAACCGGGACAGTTACACAATGAGCAGTTCTTC	CASSKREPGQLHNEQFF
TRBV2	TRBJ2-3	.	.	TGTGCCAGCAGATACACCGCTAGCACAGATACGCAGTATTTT	CASRYTASTDTQYF
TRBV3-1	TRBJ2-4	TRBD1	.	TGTGCCAGCAGCCTCTTGGGACAGGGGGCCAATGAGCGGTACTTC	CASSLLGQGANERYF
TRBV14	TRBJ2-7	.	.	TGTGCCAGCAGCCAAGCCCTAGCCCCATACGAGCAGTACTTC	CASSQALAPYEQYF
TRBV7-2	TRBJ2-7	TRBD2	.	TGTGCCAGCAGCCACCGGGGGGAAGTTGCCTACAATGAGCAGTACTTC	CASSHRGEVAYNEQYF
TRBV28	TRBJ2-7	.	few	TGTGCCAGCAGTTTAGAGAGACCCATTTCCTACGAGCAGTACTTC	CASSLERPISYEQYF
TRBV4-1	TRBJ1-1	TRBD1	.	TGCGCCAGCAGTAAGATCAGGACAGGGGGCAGGGACACTGAAGCTTTCTTT	CASSKIRTGGRDTEAFF
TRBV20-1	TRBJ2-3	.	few	TGCAGTGCTAGAACGCCAGGGACTCGGGATACGCAGTATTTT	CSARTPGTRDTQYF
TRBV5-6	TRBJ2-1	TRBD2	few	TGTGCCAGCAGAACACCGGGACTAGCGACTAATGAGCAGTTCTTC	CASRTPGLATNEQFF
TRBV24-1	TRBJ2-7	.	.	TGTGCCACCAGCTCCGGGCGGGGACCCTTCTACAATGAGCAGTACTTC	CATSSGRGPFYNEQYF
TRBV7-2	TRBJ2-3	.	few	TGTGCCAGCAGCTACAGGACAGCTAAAGCATCAGATACGCAGTATTTT	CASSYRTAKASDTQYF
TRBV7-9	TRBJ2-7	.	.	TGTGCCAGCAGCCGGAACTCGTGGTACGAGCAGTACTTC	CASSRNSWYEQYF
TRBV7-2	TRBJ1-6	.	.	TGTGCCAGCAGCTTAGTAGTAAACAGCTATAATTCACCCCTCCACTTT	CASSLVVNSYNSPLHF
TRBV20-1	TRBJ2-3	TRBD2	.	TGCAGTGCTATCAGCGGGAGTCGCTGGGATACGCAGTATTTT	CSAISGSRWDTQYF
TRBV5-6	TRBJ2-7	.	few	TGTGCCAGCAGCGCGCCCTTCAATGAGCAGTACTTC	CASSAPFNEQYF
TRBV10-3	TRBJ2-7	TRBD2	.	TGTGCCATCAGTGAAAGGACTAGCGCCTACAATGAGCAGTACTTC	CAISERTSAYNEQYF
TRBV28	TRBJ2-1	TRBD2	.	TGTGCCAGCAGTCACCGGACTAGCGGGAGAGGAGAGACCCAGTTCTTC	CASSHRTSGRGETQFF
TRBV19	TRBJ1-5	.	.	TGTGCCAGTAGTATTTGGGGCCTCACAGGGTCCCTCAATCAGCCCCAGCATTTT	CASSIWGLTGSLNQPQHF
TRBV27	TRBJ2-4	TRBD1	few	TGTGCCAGCAGTTTATCTCCTGACAGGGGGGGCATTCAGTACTTC	CASSLSPDRGGIQYF
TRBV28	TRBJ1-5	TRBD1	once	TGTGCCAGCAGGGGACAGGGGGATGGGCAGCCCCAGCATTTT	CASRGQGDGQPQHF
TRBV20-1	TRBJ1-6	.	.	TGCAGTGCTAGAGCAGGGGATACTTCACCCCTCCACTTT	CSARAGDTSPLHF
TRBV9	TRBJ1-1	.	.	TGTGCCAGCAGCGTAGAGGGACCGAACACTGAAGCTTTCTTT	CASSVEGPNTEAFF
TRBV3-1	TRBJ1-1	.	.	TGTGCCAGCAGCCAAGAGATGAGGGGGACTGAAGCTTTCTTT	CASSQEMRGTEAFF
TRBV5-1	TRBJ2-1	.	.	TGCGCCAGCAGCTCGGGACTCTACAACAATGAGCAGTTCTTC	CASSSGLYNNEQFF
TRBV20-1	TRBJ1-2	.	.	TGCAGTGCTAGAGAGGGGACAAAATATGGCTACACCTTC	CSAREGTKYGYTF
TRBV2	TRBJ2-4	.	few	TGTGCCAGCAGGGGTTTCTCTGGCAAAAACATTCAGTACTTC	CASRGFSGKNIQYF
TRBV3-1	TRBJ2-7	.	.	TGTGCCAGCAGCCAATTCCCAGGTCCCTACGAGCGGTACTTC	CASSQFPGPYERYF
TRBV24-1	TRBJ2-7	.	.	TGTGCCACCAGTGGGTGGGAAGGGCTCTCCTACGAGCAGTACTTC	CATSGWEGLSYEQYF
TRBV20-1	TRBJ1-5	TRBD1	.	TGCAGTGCTAGACCAATTAGGGGGCTGGGGAATCAGCCCCAGCATTTT	CSARPIRGLGNQPQHF
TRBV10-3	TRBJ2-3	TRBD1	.	TGTGCCGTCAGGGCCGGGACAGGCCTCACAGATACGCAGTATTTT	CAVRAGTGLTDTQYF
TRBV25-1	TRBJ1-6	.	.	TGTGCCAGCAGTGAATTAGGGGCGGGGGGGGATTCACCCCTCCACTTT	CASSELGAGGDSPLHF
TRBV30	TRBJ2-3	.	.	TGTGCTGGCGGGCTAGGGGGTACAGATACGCAGTATTTT	CAGGLGGTDTQYF
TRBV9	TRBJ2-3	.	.	TGTGCCAGCACACGCGGGGCCACAGATACGCAGTATTTT	CASTRGATDTQYF
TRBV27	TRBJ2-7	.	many	TGTGCCAGCAGTTTAGCGGGGTCGAGCTCCTACGAGCAGTACTTC	CASSLAGSSSYEQYF
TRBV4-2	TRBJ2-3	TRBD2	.	TGTGCCAGCAGCCTTTATAGCGGGACCGTAGACTACACAGATACGCAGTATTTT	CASSLYSGTVDYTDTQYF
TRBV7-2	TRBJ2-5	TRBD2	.	TGTGCCAGCAGCTTAGTAGCCACCCTAAGACTAGCGGGGACCCAAGAGACCCAGTACTTC	CASSLVATLRLAGTQETQYF
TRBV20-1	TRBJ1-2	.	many	TGCAGTGCTAGAGGGGCCGGCCGCATCTGGGGCTACACCTTC	CSARGAGRIWGYTF